This entry features one TCR beta chain sequence. Its specificity is not known. Time point reported: newly diagnosed GD, antithyroid drugs for less than 3 months. With RNA extracted from PBMCs as input, the TCR library was made. Patient provenance is recorded as an endocrinology department in Xi'an, China. These data belong to a study of regulatory T cells in long-lasting Graves disease. Findings and limits, study-wide: When disease was persistent, TRBV28, TRBJ1-2 and TRBJ2-5 were the favored segments.

Germline V lookup: CDR1 SGHDT, CDR2 YYEEEE. V gave up 4 bases and J gave up 5 bases, with 16 bases separating them. The CDR3 runs 14 residues. Assembly of TCR beta libraries relied on iRepertoire HTBI primers together with Arm-PCR of CDR3 regions. MiXCR, run by TCRdb on the multiplex PCR reads, gives a single entry per CDR3 protein. The data contain over 350,000 distinct CDR3 sequences, around 16% of them seen just once; the ten biggest clones take up over 7.5%. The same sample was also used in a study of T cells in Graves' hyperthyroidism and ophthalmopathy. As reported in that work: When the TCR CDR3 underwent first-round RT-PCR, the HTBI primer set was used.

Sample: peripheral blood mononuclear cells (PBMCs), taken at new diagnosis, from a patient treated with antithyroid drugs. The J gene is TRBJ2-7, the V gene TRBV5-6; D is possibly TRBD1 or TRBD2 (5 bases each). This clonotype was sampled from a woman in her thirties or forties with Graves disease. DNA of the CDR3: TGTGCCAGCAGCGCAGGGACGGAAGGGAACGAGCAGTACTTC. It yields the protein CASSAGTEGNEQYF. Variable domain in full (rest from reference TRBV5-6 and TRBJ2-7): DAGVTQSPTHLIKTRGQQVTLRCSPKSGHDTVSWYQQALGQGPQFIFQYYEEEERQRGNFPDRFSGHQFPNYSSELNVNALLLGDSALYLCASSAGTEGNEQYFGPGTRLTVT.